This paragraph covers one T cell receptor beta chain sequence. This record belongs to a study of cytomegalovirus exposure and HLA in healthy donors. Germline CDR1 SGHRS, CDR2 YFSETQ. The junction had 10 bases not matched to a gene; V was cut back by 0 bases and J by 7 bases. The CDR3 consists of 15 residues. The study ran its PCR with 60 Vbeta and 13 Jbeta primers. Sequencing was performed with immunoSEQ multiplex PCR; in TCRdb, only in-frame clones are kept and a portion is missing. The sample holds more than 95,000 clones; around four fifths are singletons and the top ten take roughly 3.5%. The rearrangement joins TRBV5-1 to TRBJ2-7, with TRBD1 identical over 7 bases. The sample comprised PBMCs. This TCR was recovered from a woman in her 40s in good health and CMV-seropositive. CDR3 amino acids: CASSLGGTVIGEQYF. CDR3 sequence (DNA): TGCGCCAGCAGCTTGGGGGGGACAGTCATCGGGGAGCAGTACTTC. The whole variable domain, remainder taken from reference TRBV5-1 and TRBJ2-7, is KAGVTQTPRYLIKTRGQQVTLSCSPISGHRSVSWYQQTPGQGLQFLFEYFSETQRNKGNFPGRFSGRQFSNSRSEMNVSTLELGDSALYLCASSLGGTVIGEQYFGPGTRLTVT.